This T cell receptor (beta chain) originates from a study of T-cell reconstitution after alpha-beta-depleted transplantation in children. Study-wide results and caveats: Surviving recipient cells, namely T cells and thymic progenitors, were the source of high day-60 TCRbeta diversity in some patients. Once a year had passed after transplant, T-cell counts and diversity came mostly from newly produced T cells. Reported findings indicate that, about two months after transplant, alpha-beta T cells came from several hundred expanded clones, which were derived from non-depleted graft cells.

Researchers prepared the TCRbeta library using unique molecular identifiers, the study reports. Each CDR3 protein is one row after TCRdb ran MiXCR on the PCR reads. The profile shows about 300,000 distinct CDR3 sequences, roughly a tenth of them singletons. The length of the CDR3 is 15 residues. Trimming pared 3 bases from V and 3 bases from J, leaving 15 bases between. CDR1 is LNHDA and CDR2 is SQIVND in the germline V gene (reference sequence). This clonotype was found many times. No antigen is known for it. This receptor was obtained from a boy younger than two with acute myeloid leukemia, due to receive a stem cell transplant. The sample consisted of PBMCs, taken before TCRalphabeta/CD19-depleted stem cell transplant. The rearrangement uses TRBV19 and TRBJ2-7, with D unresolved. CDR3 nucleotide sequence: TGTGCCAGTAGTATGGGTCGAACGGTGATCTACGAGCAGTACTTC. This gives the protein CASSMGRTVIYEQYF.